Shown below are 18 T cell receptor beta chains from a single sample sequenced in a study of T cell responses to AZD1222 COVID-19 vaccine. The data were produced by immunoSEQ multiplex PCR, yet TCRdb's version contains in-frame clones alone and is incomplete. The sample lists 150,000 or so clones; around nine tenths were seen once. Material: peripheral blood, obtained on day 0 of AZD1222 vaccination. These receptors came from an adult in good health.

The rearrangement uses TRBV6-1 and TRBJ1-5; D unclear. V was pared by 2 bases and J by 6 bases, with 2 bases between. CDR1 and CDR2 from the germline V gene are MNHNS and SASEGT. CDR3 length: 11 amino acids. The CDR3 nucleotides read TGTGCCAGCAGTGAATCTCAGCCCCAGCATTTT. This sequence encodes CASSESQPQHF.

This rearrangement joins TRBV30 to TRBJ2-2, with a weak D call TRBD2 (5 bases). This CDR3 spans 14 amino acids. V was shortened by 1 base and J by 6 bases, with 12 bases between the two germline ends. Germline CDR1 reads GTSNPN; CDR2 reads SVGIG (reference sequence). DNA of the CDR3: TGTGCCTGGAGTGAGGGAGAGGTTTCCGGGGAGCTGTTTTTT. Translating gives CAWSEGEVSGELFF.

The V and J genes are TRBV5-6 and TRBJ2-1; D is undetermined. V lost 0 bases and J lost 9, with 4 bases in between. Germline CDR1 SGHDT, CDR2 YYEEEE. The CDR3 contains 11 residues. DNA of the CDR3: TGTGCCAGCAGCTTGGCCTCTGAGCAGTTCTTC. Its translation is CASSLASEQFF. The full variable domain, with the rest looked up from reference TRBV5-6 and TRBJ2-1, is DAGVTQSPTHLIKTRGQQVTLRCSPKSGHDTVSWYQQALGQGPQFIFQYYEEEERQRGNFPDRFSGHQFPNYSSELNVNALLLGDSALYLCASSLASEQFFGPGTRLTVL.

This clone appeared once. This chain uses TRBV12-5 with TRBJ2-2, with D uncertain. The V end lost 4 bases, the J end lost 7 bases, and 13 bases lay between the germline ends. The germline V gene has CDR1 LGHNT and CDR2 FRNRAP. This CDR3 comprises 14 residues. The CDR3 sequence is CASGSSGRVGELFF. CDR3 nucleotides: TGTGCTAGTGGTTCCTCTGGACGGGTCGGGGAGCTGTTTTTT.

Here the CDR3 reads CASSVPGTPSGYTF. Written as DNA, the CDR3 is TGCGCCAGCAGCGTACCCGGGACACCCAGTGGCTACACCTTC. This chain joins TRBV5-1 and TRBJ1-2; a weak D match, TRBD1 (6 bases). The V gene lost 4 bases and the J gene lost 7 bases, with 17 bases spanning the gap. This CDR3 region has 14 residues. CDR1 and CDR2 from the germline V gene are SGHRS and YFSETQ.

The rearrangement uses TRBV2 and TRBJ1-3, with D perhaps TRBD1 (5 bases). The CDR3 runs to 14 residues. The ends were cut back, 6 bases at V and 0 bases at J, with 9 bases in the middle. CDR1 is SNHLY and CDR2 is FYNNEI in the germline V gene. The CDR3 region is CASSAGSSGNTIYF. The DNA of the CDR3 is TGTGCCAGCAGCGCAGGGAGCTCTGGAAACACCATATATTTT. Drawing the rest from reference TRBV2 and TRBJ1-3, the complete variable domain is EPEVTQTPSHQVTQMGQEVILRCVPISNHLYFYWYRQILGQKVEFLVSFYNNEISEKSEIFDDQFSVERPDGSNFTLKIRSTKLEDSAMYFCASSAGSSGNTIYFGEGSWLTVV.

The CDR3 bases are TGTGCCAGCGTTATTGGAGGGCAAGAGACCCAGTACTTC. Protein product: CASVIGGQETQYF. This rearrangement joins TRBV18 to TRBJ2-5; D is possibly TRBD2 (6 bases). This CDR3 contains 13 residues. Germline V gives CDR1 KGHSH, CDR2 LQKENI. Trimming stripped 8 bases from V and 2 bases from J, with 12 bases between.

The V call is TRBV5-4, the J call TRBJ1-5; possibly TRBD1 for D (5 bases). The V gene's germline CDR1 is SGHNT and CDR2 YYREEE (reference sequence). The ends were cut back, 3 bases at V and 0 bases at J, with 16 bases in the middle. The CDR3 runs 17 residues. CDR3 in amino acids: CASSWGTGVDSNQPQHF. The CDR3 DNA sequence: TGTGCCAGCAGCTGGGGGACGGGAGTTGATAGCAATCAGCCCCAGCATTTT.

The CDR3 region has the DNA TGTGCCAGCTCACCAACGGCAGGGGGCAACTATGGCTACACCTTC. This translates into CASSPTAGGNYGYTF. V gene TRBV18 combines with J gene TRBJ1-2; 8 bases agree with TRBD1. The V and J ends lost 2 bases and 2 bases, in that order; junction bases with no gene match: 4. Germline loops: CDR1 KGHSH, CDR2 LQKENI. The length of the CDR3 is 15 residues.

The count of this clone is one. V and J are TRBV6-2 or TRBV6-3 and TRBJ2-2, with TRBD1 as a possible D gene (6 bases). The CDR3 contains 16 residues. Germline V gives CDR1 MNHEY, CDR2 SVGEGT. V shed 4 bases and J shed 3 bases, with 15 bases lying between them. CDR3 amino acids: CASSSYRERYTGELFF. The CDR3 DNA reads TGTGCCAGCAGTTCGTACAGGGAAAGGTACACCGGGGAGCTGTTTTTT.

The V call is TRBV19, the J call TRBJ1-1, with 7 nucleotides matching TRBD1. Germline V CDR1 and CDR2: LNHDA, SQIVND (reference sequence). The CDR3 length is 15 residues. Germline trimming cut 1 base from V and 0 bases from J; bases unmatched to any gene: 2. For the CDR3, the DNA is TGTGCCAGTAGTATAGTCGACAGGGTGAACACTGAAGCTTTCTTT. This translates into CASSIVDRVNTEAFF.

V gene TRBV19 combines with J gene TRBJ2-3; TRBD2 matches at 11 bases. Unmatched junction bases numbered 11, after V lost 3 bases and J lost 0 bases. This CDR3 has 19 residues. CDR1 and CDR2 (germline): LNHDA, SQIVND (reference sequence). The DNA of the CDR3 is TGTGCCAGTAGTATGACTAGCGGGACCCAACTCACTAGCACAGATACGCAGTATTTT. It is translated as CASSMTSGTQLTSTDTQYF.

The CDR3 nucleotides read TGTGCCAGCAGCGTCGTAGGGTTTGATTCACCCCTCCACTTT. This sequence encodes CASSVVGFDSPLHF. J is TRBJ1-6 and V is TRBV9, with D unclear. Germline loops: CDR1 SGDLS, CDR2 YYNGEE. This CDR3 has 14 amino acids. Deletions cut 2 bases from V and 8 bases from J, with 11 bases between.

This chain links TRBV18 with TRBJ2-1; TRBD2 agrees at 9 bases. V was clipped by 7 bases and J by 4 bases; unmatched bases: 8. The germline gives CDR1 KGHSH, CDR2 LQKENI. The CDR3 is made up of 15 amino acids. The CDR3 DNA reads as TGTGCCAGCTGGGCCGGGACTAGCCTGTACAATGAGCAGTTCTTC. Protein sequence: CASWAGTSLYNEQFF.

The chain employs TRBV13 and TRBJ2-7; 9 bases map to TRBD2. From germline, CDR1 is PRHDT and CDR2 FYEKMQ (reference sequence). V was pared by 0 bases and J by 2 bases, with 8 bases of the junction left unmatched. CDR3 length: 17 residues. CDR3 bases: TGTGCCAGCAGCTTAGGCCCGGGGTTAGCGGGGGCCTACGAGCAGTACTTC. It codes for CASSLGPGLAGAYEQYF.

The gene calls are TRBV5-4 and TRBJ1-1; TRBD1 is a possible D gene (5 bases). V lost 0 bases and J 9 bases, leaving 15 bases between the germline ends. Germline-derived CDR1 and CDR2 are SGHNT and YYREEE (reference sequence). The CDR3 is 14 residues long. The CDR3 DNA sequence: TGTGCCAGCAGCTTGGGGGTGGGGGGGACGAAAGCTTTCTTT. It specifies CASSLGVGGTKAFF.

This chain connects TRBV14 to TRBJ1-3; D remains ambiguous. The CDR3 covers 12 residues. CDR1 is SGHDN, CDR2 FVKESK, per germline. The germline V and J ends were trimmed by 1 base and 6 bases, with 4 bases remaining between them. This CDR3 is CASSQVVNTIYF. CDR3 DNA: TGTGCCAGCAGCCAAGTCGTAAACACCATATATTTT.

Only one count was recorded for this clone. This CDR3 is CASSADANTEAFF. Written as DNA, the CDR3 is TGTGCCAGCAGCGCAGACGCGAACACTGAAGCTTTCTTT. The J gene is TRBJ1-1, the V gene TRBV28; no firm D call. Germline V lookup: CDR1 MDHEN, CDR2 SYDVKM. This CDR3 region has 13 residues. V was pared by 6 bases and J by 1 base, with 9 bases between.